This TCR beta chain stems from a study of CD8 T cells in Susac syndrome. Study-wide results and limits: The study conceded that its TCR sequencing and HLA analysis involved relatively few individuals.

This CDR3 region has 14 residues. Germline CDR1 is SQVTM and CDR2 is ANQGSEA. V lost 7 bases to trimming and J lost 1 base; unmatched junction nucleotides: 9. The RNA input was roughly 0.45 to 1 ug, and it was reverse transcribed with random hexamers. With immunoSEQ multiplex PCR, TCR beta CDR3 was amplified across 54 Vbeta and 13 Jbeta. TCRdb independently ran MiXCR on the immunoSEQ multiplex PCR reads; one entry per CDR3 protein. The table lists some 200,000 distinct CDR3 sequences, about 94% of them singletons, with less than 0.15% in the top ten. As regards this clonotype: Its antigen is still unknown.

Peripheral blood CD8+ and CD4+ T cells were profiled by TCR beta sequencing. The multiple sclerosis controls, all treatment-naive patients, had relapsing-remitting disease that was stable or active. The sample was CD8+ T cells from PBMCs. The chain recombines TRBV29-1 with TRBJ2-5; 7 positions match TRBD1. This TCR derives from a human donor with multiple sclerosis. This CDR3 is CSATPRDSQETQYF. The CDR3 coding sequence is TGCAGCGCGACCCCCCGGGACAGCCAAGAGACCCAGTACTTC.